This TCR beta chain emerged from a study of blood T cell repertoires in COVID-19. On the study more broadly: T cells, B-cell-depleted T cells, or PBMCs supplied cDNA or gDNA.

The germline CDR1 and CDR2 sequences are MGHDK and SYGVNS. Trimming removed 7 bases at V and 2 bases at J, with 14 bases between. This CDR3 spans 14 amino acids. Patients of the Seattle cohort, enrolled during active infection, were followed longitudinally. As originally analysed: It was from reference gene primer amplification that nucleated cell counts were estimated. Libraries were prepared by immunoSEQ multiplex PCR; TCRdb keeps only in-frame clonotypes and omits some of them. Clone size and V and J calls were adopted from that table, with D and trimming inferred from the DNA. In the table there are 250,000 to 350,000 clones, 84% of which are singletons.

The receptor was isolated from a human donor with COVID-19, enrolled during active disease. The donor label of this sample is uncertain. The specimen was peripheral blood. The gene calls are TRBV25-1 and TRBJ2-5; the D gene is possibly TRBD2 (5 bases). This CDR3 reads CASTPHGGQETQYF. CDR3 nucleotide sequence: TGTGCCAGCACTCCCCACGGAGGTCAAGAGACCCAGTACTTC.